The rows below give T cell receptor beta chains drawn from one sample of a study of beta chain features in type 1 diabetes. TCRdb's copy holds only in-frame clones and misses some; the assay was immunoSEQ multiplex PCR. The data contain 500,000 to 700,000 clones, 15% to 18% of them seen just once; the ten biggest clones take up roughly 0.098%. Sequenced sample: naive CD4+ T cells from blood. The receptors originated from a man aged 18 to 29 in good health. CDR3s include the opening cysteine and the closing phenylalanine or tryptophan. A D gene is named only where the DNA matches it firmly. A row's size may be missing; if present it is once, few, many or a size class.

J gene: TRBJ1-2
V gene: TRBV19
D gene: TRBD1
clone size: few
CDR3 protein: CASIGTDNYGYTF
CDR3 DNA: TGTGCCAGTATCGGGACAGATAACTATGGCTACACCTTC

J gene: TRBJ2-7
V gene: TRBV10-3
D gene: TRBD1
clone size: few
CDR3 protein: CAISESRTGSYEQYF
CDR3 DNA: TGTGCCATCAGTGAGTCAAGGACAGGGTCCTACGAGCAGTACTTC

J gene: TRBJ2-2
V gene: TRBV9
D gene: -
clone size: -
CDR3 protein: CASSVLGNTGELFF
CDR3 DNA: TGTGCCAGCAGCGTGCTCGGGAACACCGGGGAGCTGTTTTTT

J gene: TRBJ2-7
V gene: TRBV2
D gene: -
clone size: few
CDR3 protein: CASSRRQFNEQYF
CDR3 DNA: TGTGCCAGCAGCCGTAGACAGTTTAACGAGCAGTACTTC

J gene: TRBJ2-1
V gene: TRBV19
D gene: TRBD2
clone size: -
CDR3 protein: CACHSGGAWFGNEQFF
CDR3 DNA: TGTGCCTGTCATAGCGGGGGGGCCTGGTTCGGCAATGAGCAGTTCTTC

J gene: TRBJ1-5
V gene: TRBV7-2
D gene: -
clone size: -
CDR3 protein: CASSLVVGSLQPQHF
CDR3 DNA: TGTGCCAGCAGCTTAGTTGTGGGGTCTCTCCAGCCCCAGCATTTT

J gene: TRBJ2-5
V gene: TRBV7-9
D gene: -
clone size: few
CDR3 protein: CASSRTNKETQYF
CDR3 DNA: TGTGCCAGCAGCCGCACAAACAAAGAGACCCAGTACTTC

J gene: TRBJ2-3
V gene: TRBV19
D gene: -
clone size: few
CDR3 protein: CASRVAASTDTQYF
CDR3 DNA: TGTGCCAGTAGGGTAGCGGCGAGCACAGATACGCAGTATTTT

J gene: TRBJ2-1
V gene: TRBV2
D gene: -
clone size: few
CDR3 protein: CASSVDSQPYNEQFF
CDR3 DNA: TGTGCCAGCAGTGTCGACAGCCAACCCTACAATGAGCAGTTCTTC

J gene: TRBJ2-7
V gene: TRBV7-2
D gene: TRBD2
clone size: -
CDR3 protein: CASSLVPSGTTYEQYF
CDR3 DNA: TGTGCCAGCAGCTTAGTTCCTAGCGGGACCACCTACGAGCAGTACTTC

J gene: TRBJ2-7
V gene: TRBV5-5
D gene: -
clone size: few
CDR3 protein: CASSRQRGASYEQYF
CDR3 DNA: TGTGCCAGCAGCCGCCAAAGGGGGGCGAGCTACGAGCAGTACTTC

J gene: TRBJ1-2
V gene: TRBV29-1
D gene: -
clone size: -
CDR3 protein: CSVVSARGDNYGYTF
CDR3 DNA: TGCAGCGTTGTAAGCGCCAGGGGCGATAACTATGGCTACACCTTC

J gene: TRBJ1-4
V gene: TRBV28
D gene: -
clone size: -
CDR3 protein: CASGSGGAESEKLFF
CDR3 DNA: TGTGCCAGCGGATCCGGGGGGGCGGAAAGTGAAAAACTGTTTTTT

J gene: TRBJ2-7
V gene: TRBV5-1
D gene: TRBD2
clone size: -
CDR3 protein: CASSTGGVYEQYF
CDR3 DNA: TGCGCCAGCAGCACGGGGGGTGTCTACGAGCAGTACTTC

J gene: TRBJ1-1
V gene: TRBV7-3
D gene: -
clone size: few
CDR3 protein: CASSLMRGVEAFF
CDR3 DNA: TGTGCCAGCAGCTTAATGCGGGGGGTAGAAGCTTTCTTT

J gene: TRBJ1-1
V gene: TRBV30
D gene: -
clone size: -
CDR3 protein: CAWSVLGHFTEAFF
CDR3 DNA: TGTGCCTGGAGTGTACTAGGACACTTCACTGAAGCTTTCTTT

J gene: TRBJ2-2
V gene: TRBV9
D gene: TRBD1
clone size: -
CDR3 protein: CASSVRQGSLGNTGELFF
CDR3 DNA: TGTGCCAGCAGCGTACGACAGGGAAGTTTAGGAAACACCGGGGAGCTGTTTTTT

J gene: TRBJ2-1
V gene: TRBV7-6
D gene: TRBD2
clone size: -
CDR3 protein: CASSRQRETSYNEQFF
CDR3 DNA: TGTGCCAGCAGCCGACAGCGGGAGACCTCCTACAATGAGCAGTTCTTC

J gene: TRBJ2-7
V gene: TRBV10-3
D gene: -
clone size: -
CDR3 protein: CAISELGGILKGEQYF
CDR3 DNA: TGTGCCATCAGTGAGTTGGGCGGGATCTTGAAAGGCGAGCAGTACTTC

J gene: TRBJ2-7
V gene: TRBV5-1
D gene: -
clone size: few
CDR3 protein: CASSLRRDAYEQYF
CDR3 DNA: TGCGCCAGCAGCTTGAGGCGGGATGCCTACGAGCAGTACTTC

J gene: TRBJ2-7
V gene: TRBV28
D gene: TRBD2
clone size: -
CDR3 protein: CASSQKTSGRREQYF
CDR3 DNA: TGTGCCAGCAGTCAAAAGACTAGCGGGAGGCGAGAGCAGTACTTC

J gene: TRBJ2-2
V gene: TRBV2
D gene: TRBD1
clone size: -
CDR3 protein: CAGRTGPNTGELFF
CDR3 DNA: TGTGCCGGCCGGACAGGGCCGAACACCGGGGAGCTGTTTTTT

J gene: TRBJ2-5
V gene: TRBV7-2
D gene: TRBD2
clone size: few
CDR3 protein: CASSLATSAGRETQYF
CDR3 DNA: TGTGCCAGCAGCTTAGCGACTAGCGCCGGCCGAGAGACCCAGTACTTC

J gene: TRBJ1-6
V gene: TRBV11-2
D gene: -
clone size: -
CDR3 protein: CASSSKGTENSPLHF
CDR3 DNA: TGTGCCAGCAGCTCAAAGGGGACGGAGAATTCACCCCTCCACTTT

J gene: TRBJ1-4
V gene: TRBV7-9
D gene: -
clone size: -
CDR3 protein: CASRLGKPNEKLFF
CDR3 DNA: TGTGCCAGCCGCCTCGGCAAGCCTAATGAAAAACTGTTTTTT

J gene: TRBJ2-7
V gene: TRBV7-8
D gene: -
clone size: few
CDR3 protein: CASSLGINPYYEQYF
CDR3 DNA: TGTGCCAGCAGCCTAGGGATTAATCCCTACTACGAGCAGTACTTC

J gene: TRBJ2-4
V gene: TRBV5-4
D gene: TRBD2
clone size: once
CDR3 protein: CASSSGTSGGLGKNIQYF
CDR3 DNA: TGTGCCAGCAGCTCCGGGACTAGCGGGGGGTTGGGCAAAAACATTCAGTACTTC

J gene: TRBJ2-7
V gene: TRBV5-1
D gene: TRBD1
clone size: few
CDR3 protein: CASSFGRDRPREQYF
CDR3 DNA: TGCGCCAGCAGCTTCGGACGGGACAGGCCTCGGGAGCAGTACTTC

J gene: TRBJ1-1
V gene: TRBV18
D gene: TRBD1
clone size: -
CDR3 protein: CASSPDRDTEAFF
CDR3 DNA: TGTGCCAGCTCACCCGACAGGGACACTGAAGCTTTCTTT

J gene: TRBJ1-1
V gene: TRBV11-3
D gene: -
clone size: -
CDR3 protein: CASSYTANTEAFF
CDR3 DNA: TGTGCCAGCAGCTACACAGCGAACACTGAAGCTTTCTTT

J gene: TRBJ2-5
V gene: TRBV7-3
D gene: -
clone size: -
CDR3 protein: CASSPGRGTQYF
CDR3 DNA: TGTGCCAGCAGCCCTGGGCGGGGGACCCAGTACTTC

J gene: TRBJ2-7
V gene: TRBV7-9
D gene: TRBD1
clone size: -
CDR3 protein: CASSGSGTVVPEQYF
CDR3 DNA: TGTGCCAGCAGCGGATCCGGGACAGTTGTACCCGAGCAGTACTTC

J gene: TRBJ2-7
V gene: TRBV5-1
D gene: -
clone size: -
CDR3 protein: CASSREGDLTYEQYF
CDR3 DNA: TGCGCCAGCAGCAGAGAGGGTGATTTGACCTACGAGCAGTACTTC

J gene: TRBJ2-1
V gene: TRBV6-1
D gene: -
clone size: -
CDR3 protein: CASSRDYNEQFF
CDR3 DNA: TGTGCCAGCAGTAGGGACTACAATGAGCAGTTCTTC

J gene: TRBJ1-5
V gene: TRBV19
D gene: -
clone size: few
CDR3 protein: CASSIEGDQPQHF
CDR3 DNA: TGTGCCAGTAGTATAGAAGGTGATCAGCCCCAGCATTTT

J gene: TRBJ2-7
V gene: TRBV18
D gene: TRBD2
clone size: few
CDR3 protein: CASSPGLGGTYEQYF
CDR3 DNA: TGTGCCAGCTCACCAGGGTTGGGAGGGACCTACGAGCAGTACTTC

J gene: TRBJ2-1
V gene: TRBV9
D gene: TRBD2
clone size: -
CDR3 protein: CASRTSGGNEQFF
CDR3 DNA: TGTGCCAGCCGGACTAGCGGGGGGAATGAGCAGTTCTTC

J gene: TRBJ2-7
V gene: TRBV2
D gene: TRBD2
clone size: few
CDR3 protein: CASSERTSGTYEQYF
CDR3 DNA: TGTGCCAGCAGTGAACGTACTAGCGGGACCTACGAGCAGTACTTC

J gene: TRBJ1-4
V gene: TRBV10-3
D gene: TRBD1
clone size: -
CDR3 protein: CAISETGQGSNEKLFF
CDR3 DNA: TGTGCCATCAGTGAGACGGGACAGGGCTCTAATGAAAAACTGTTTTTT

J gene: TRBJ2-3
V gene: TRBV9
D gene: -
clone size: few
CDR3 protein: CASSVGVADTQYF
CDR3 DNA: TGTGCCAGCAGCGTAGGGGTCGCAGATACGCAGTATTTT